This T cell receptor (beta chain) was profiled in a study of vaccination effects on CD4 cells after COVID-19. Broader study findings: Late in the post-vaccination period, infection-induced and vaccine-induced clones underwent marked clonal contraction.

V dropped 3 bases and J dropped 0 bases, with 10 bases sitting between them. CDR1 and CDR2 (germline): KGHSH, LQKENI. The CDR3 sequence is 15 residues long. Expansion with viral peptide pools was applied to antigen-specific CD4+ T cells by the ViraFEST assay prior to sequencing. Around day 10 of culture, CD4+ T cells were separated out. Two doses of either BNT162b2 or mRNA-1273 were given to each participant. To note about this clone: Its antigen is undetermined.

The assay was immunoSEQ multiplex PCR, and TCRdb's table has in-frame clones only and misses some. In the table there are under 85,000 clones, more than 60% of which are singletons. This chain uses TRBV18 with TRBJ2-3; TRBD1 might be the D (6 bases). The specimen was CD4+ T cells from PBMCs cultured with HCoV-OC43 spike peptides, collected after COVID-19 vaccination. Noted subset: HCoV-OC43 spike overlapping peptide pool stimulation. The clonotype was recovered from a human donor who received a COVID-19 vaccine. For the CDR3, the DNA is TGTGCCAGCTCACCTCGGACAGCTAGCACAGATACGCAGTATTTT. Protein: CASSPRTASTDTQYF.